The 2 T cell receptor beta chains given below trace back to one sample, sequenced in a study of blood T cell repertoires in COVID-19. Here immunoSEQ multiplex PCR was the method, and the copy in TCRdb shows in-frame clones only, minus some. The table records tens of thousands of clones, 88% of them present only once. The sequenced sample was peripheral blood. Receptors were obtained from a man aged 65-85 years in a cohort sampled during active COVID-19.

The V and J genes are TRBV5-5 and TRBJ2-1; 8 positions agree with TRBD2. The junction had 9 bases not matched to a gene; V was cut back by 4 bases and J by 0 bases. The CDR3 is 17 amino acids. The germline V gene encodes CDR1 SGHKS and CDR2 YYEKEE (reference sequence). DNA for the CDR3: TGTGCCAGCAGCGGGTCGAGCGGGAGTTACTCCTACAATGAGCAGTTCTTC. Amino acid sequence: CASSGSSGSYSYNEQFF.

This chain connects TRBV2 to TRBJ1-5; D may be TRBD1 (6 bases). Germline loops: CDR1 SNHLY, CDR2 FYNNEI. The CDR3 is made up of 14 amino acids. V dropped 2 bases and J dropped 10 bases, with 15 bases sitting between them. The CDR3 DNA follows: TGTGCCAGCAGTGAAACAGGGATAATCAGCCCCCAGCATTTT. This encodes CASSETGIISPQHF.